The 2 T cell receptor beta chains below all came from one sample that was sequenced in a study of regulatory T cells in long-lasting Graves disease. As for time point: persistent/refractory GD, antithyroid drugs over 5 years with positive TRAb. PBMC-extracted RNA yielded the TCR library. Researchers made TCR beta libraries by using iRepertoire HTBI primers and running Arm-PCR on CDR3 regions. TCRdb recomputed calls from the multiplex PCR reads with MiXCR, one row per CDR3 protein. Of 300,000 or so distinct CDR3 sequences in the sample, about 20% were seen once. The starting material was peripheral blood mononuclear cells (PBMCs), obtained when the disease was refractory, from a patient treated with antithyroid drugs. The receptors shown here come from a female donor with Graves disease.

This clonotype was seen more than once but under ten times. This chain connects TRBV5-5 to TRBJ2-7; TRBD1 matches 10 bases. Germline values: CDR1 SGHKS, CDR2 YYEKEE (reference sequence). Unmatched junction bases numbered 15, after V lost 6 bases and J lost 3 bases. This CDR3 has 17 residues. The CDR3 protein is CASTTSGTGVPLYEQYF. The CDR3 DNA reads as TGTGCCAGCACAACCTCCGGGACAGGGGTACCCCTCTACGAGCAGTACTTC.

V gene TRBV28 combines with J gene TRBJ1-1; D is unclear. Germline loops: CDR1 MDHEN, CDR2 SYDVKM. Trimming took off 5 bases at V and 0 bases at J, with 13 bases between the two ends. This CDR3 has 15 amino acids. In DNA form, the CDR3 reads TGTGCCAGCAGTCCCCCGACAATCATGAACACTGAAGCTTTCTTT. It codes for CASSPPTIMNTEAFF.